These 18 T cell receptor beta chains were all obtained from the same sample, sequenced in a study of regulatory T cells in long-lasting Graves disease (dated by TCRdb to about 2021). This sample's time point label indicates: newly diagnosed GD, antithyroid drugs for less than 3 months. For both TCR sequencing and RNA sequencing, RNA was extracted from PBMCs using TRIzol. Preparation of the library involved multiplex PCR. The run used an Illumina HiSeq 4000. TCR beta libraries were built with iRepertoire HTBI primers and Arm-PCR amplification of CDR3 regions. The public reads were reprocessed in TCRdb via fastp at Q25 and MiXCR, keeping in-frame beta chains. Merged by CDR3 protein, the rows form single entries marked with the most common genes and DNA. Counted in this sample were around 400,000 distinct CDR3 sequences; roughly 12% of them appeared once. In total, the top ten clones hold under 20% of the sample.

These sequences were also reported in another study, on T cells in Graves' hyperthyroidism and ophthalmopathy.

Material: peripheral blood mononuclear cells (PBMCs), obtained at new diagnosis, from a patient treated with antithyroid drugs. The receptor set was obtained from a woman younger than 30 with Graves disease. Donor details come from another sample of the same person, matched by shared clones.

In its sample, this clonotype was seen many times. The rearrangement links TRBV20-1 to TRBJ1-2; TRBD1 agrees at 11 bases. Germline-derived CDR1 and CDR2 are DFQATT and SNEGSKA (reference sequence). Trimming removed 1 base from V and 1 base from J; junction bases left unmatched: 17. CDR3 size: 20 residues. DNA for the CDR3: TGCAGTGCTAGAGGACTCCCGTCGGGGACAGGGGGAGGGAGTAACTATGGCTACACCTTC. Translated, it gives CSARGLPSGTGGGSNYGYTF.

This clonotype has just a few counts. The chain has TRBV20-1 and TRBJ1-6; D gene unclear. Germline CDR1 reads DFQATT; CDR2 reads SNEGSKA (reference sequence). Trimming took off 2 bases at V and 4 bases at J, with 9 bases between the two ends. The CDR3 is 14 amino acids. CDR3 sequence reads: CSARWSEYNSPLHF. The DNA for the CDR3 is TGCAGTGCTAGATGGTCAGAGTATAATTCACCCCTCCACTTT.

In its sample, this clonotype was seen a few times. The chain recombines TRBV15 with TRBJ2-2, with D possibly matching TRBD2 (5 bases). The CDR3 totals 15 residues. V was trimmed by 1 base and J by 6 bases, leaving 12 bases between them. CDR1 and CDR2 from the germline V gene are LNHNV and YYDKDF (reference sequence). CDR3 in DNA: TGTGCCACCAGCAGAGTGGAGGTGGGCTCCGGGGAGCTGTTTTTT. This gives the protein CATSRVEVGSGELFF. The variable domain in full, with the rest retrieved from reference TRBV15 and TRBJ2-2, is DAMVIQNPRYQVTQFGKPVTLSCSQTLNHNVMYWYQQKSSQAPKLLFHYYDKDFNNEADTPDNFQSRRPNTSFCFLDIRSPGLGDTAMYLCATSRVEVGSGELFFGEGSRLTVL.

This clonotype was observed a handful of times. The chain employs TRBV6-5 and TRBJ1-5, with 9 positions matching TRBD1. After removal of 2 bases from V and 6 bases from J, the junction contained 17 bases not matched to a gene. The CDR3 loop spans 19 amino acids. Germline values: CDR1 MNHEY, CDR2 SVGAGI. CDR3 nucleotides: TGTGCCAGCAGTTACGGGACAGGGATTCCTGTGCCCACCGGTCAGCCCCAGCATTTT. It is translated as CASSYGTGIPVPTGQPQHF.

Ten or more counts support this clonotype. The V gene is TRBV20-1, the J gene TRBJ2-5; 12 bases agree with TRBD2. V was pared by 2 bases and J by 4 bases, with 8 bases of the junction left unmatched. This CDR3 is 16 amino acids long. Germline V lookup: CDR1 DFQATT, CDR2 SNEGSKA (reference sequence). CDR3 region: CSARSRLAGAGETQYF. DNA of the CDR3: TGCAGTGCTAGATCCCGACTAGCGGGGGCGGGAGAGACCCAGTACTTC.

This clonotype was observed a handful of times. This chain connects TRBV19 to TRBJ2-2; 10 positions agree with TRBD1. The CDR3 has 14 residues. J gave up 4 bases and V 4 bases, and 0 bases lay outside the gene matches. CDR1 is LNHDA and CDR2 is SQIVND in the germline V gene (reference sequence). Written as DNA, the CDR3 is TGTGCCAGTAGTAGGGACAGGGGCACCGGGGAGCTGTTTTTT. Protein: CASSRDRGTGELFF.

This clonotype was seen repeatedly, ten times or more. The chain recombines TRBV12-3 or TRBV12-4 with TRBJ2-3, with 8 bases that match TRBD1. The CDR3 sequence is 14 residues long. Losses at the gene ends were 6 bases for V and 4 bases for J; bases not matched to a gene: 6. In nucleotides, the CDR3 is TGTGCCAGCAGCCGATCAGGGGGCGCAGATACGCAGTATTTT. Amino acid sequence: CASSRSGGADTQYF.

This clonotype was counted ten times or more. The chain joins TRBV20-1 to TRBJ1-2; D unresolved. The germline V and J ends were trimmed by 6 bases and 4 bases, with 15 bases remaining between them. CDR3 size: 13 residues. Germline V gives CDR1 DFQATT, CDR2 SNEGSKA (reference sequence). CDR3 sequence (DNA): TGCAGTGCCGCTAAGCAGGCCGTCTATGGCTACACCTTC. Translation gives CSAAKQAVYGYTF.

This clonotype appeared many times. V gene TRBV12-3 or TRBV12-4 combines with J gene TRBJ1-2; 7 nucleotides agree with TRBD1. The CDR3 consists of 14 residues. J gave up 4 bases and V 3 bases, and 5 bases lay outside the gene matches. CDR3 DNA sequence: TGTGCCAGCAGTTTCACAGGGGTTCTCTATGGCTACACCTTC. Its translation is CASSFTGVLYGYTF.

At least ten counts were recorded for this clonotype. The CDR3 reads CASRGNRNTEAFF. The CDR3 bases are TGTGCCAGCAGAGGCAACCGGAACACTGAAGCTTTCTTT. This chain uses TRBV2 with TRBJ1-1; D gene uncertain. Trimming stripped 6 bases from V and 1 base from J, with 9 bases between. This CDR3 has 13 amino acids. Germline-derived CDR1 and CDR2 are SNHLY and FYNNEI.

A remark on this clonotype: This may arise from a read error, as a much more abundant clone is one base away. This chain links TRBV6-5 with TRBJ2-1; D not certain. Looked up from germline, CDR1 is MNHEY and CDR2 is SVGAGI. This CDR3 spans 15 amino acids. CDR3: CAGSSLGTKGNEQFF. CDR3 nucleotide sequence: TGTGCCGGCAGTTCCTTAGGTACAAAGGGAAATGAGCAGTTCTTC.

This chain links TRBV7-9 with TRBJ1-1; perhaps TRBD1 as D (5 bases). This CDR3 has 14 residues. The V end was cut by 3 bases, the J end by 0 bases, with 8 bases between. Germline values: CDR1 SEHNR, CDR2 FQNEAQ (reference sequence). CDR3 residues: CASSLGVLNTEAFF. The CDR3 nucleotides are TGTGCCAGCAGCTTGGGGGTTTTGAACACTGAAGCTTTCTTT.

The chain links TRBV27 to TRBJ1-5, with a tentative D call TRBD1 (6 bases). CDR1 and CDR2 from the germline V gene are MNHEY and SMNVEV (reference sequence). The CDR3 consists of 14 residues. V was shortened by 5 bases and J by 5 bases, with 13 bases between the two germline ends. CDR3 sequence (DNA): TGTGCCAGCAGTCCGGACAGTGGCGATCAGCCCCAGCATTTT. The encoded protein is CASSPDSGDQPQHF.

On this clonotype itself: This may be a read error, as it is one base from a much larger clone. The CDR3 DNA is TGCAGTGCTAGGTCCCTCACCTTAAAGACAGCCGAGGCTGGAAACACCGTATATTTT. This gives the protein CSARSLTLKTAEAGNTVYF. The chain has TRBV20-1 and TRBJ1-3; possibly TRBD1 for D (5 bases). There are 19 residues in the CDR3. The V gene's germline CDR1 is DFQATT and CDR2 SNEGSKA (reference sequence).

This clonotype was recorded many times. CDR3 in amino acids: CASRGAYGYTF. DNA of the CDR3: TGTGCCAGCAGGGGCGCCTATGGCTACACCTTC. The V and J genes are TRBV6-1 and TRBJ1-2; D is ambiguous. From germline, CDR1 is MNHNS and CDR2 SASEGT. The CDR3 loop spans 11 amino acids. Trimming left V 6 bases short and J 4 bases short, with 6 bases between.

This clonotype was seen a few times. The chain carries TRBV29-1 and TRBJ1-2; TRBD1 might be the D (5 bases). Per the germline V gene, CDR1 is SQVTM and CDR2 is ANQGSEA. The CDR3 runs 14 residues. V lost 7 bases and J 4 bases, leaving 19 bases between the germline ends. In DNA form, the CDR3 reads TGCAGCGCCCTCCGGGACTCCGGAAGCTATGGCTACACCTTC. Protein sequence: CSALRDSGSYGYTF.

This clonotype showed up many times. The CDR3 loop reads CASSFTRGLAEYNEQFF. The CDR3 DNA reads as TGTGCCAGCAGCTTCACCAGGGGACTAGCGGAATACAATGAGCAGTTCTTC. J is TRBJ2-1 and V is TRBV11-2, with 11 bases that match TRBD2. Germline V gene lookup returns CDR1 SGHAT and CDR2 FQNNGV. The CDR3 sequence is 17 residues long. With V trimmed by 3 bases and J by 4 bases, 8 bases remained unmatched.

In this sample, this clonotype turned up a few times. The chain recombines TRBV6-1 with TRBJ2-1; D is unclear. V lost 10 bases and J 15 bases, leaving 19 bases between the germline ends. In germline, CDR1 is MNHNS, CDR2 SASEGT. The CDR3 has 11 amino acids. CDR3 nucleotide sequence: TGTGCCACCCGGTGGGTTGCGAGTTGGTTCTTC. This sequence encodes CATRWVASWFF.